This T cell receptor (beta chain) was sequenced for a study of T cell responses to AZD1222 COVID-19 vaccine. Study results and caveats: The CD4 TCRs associated with vaccination extended across spike and predominated at 160-218 and 743-854.

TCRdb keeps only in-frame clones here, not all; method: immunoSEQ multiplex PCR. The sample has about 110,000 clones; roughly 90% are singletons. The count of this clone is one. Its antigen is not identified. V shed 10 bases, J shed 1 base, and the junction held 14 bases outside the gene matches. Germline CDR1 and CDR2: WNHNN and SYGVQD (reference sequence). This CDR3 spans 17 amino acids. Sequenced here: peripheral blood, sampled 28 days after the second AZD1222 dose. The chain recombines TRBV10-1 with TRBJ2-3; 10 bases agree with TRBD2. This receptor was taken from an adult who received the AZD1222 COVID-19 vaccine. The chain's CDR3 is CANPIRLSGGGTDTQYF. The CDR3 DNA reads TGCGCCAACCCGATCCGTCTAAGCGGGGGGGGCACAGATACGCAGTATTTT.